The rows below give T cell receptor beta chains drawn from one sample of a study of shared clonotypes between healthy human individuals. The method was immunoSEQ multiplex PCR; TCRdb's version includes in-frame clones alone and lacks a portion of them. Among roughly 1,000,000 clones listed, 70% to 80% were seen once. Input material: memory CD4+ T cells from PBMCs. These receptors were collected from a man between 18 and 29 years old in good health. Some clones in this sample may be carry-over from other donors' samples. Each CDR3 is given with its conserved first and last residue. Each record gives: D gene, clone size, J gene, V gene, CDR3 protein, CDR3 DNA. The D gene is left open where the match is weak. For some rows the clone size is stated as once, few or many, or as a class when expanded; others skip it.

D gene: TRBD1
clone size: -
J gene: TRBJ1-5
V gene: TRBV7-8
CDR3 protein: CASSLATGTASNQPQHF
CDR3 DNA: TGTGCCAGCAGCTTAGCTACCGGGACAGCCAGCAATCAGCCCCAGCATTTT

D gene: -
clone size: -
J gene: TRBJ2-3
V gene: TRBV7-3
CDR3 protein: CASSLYKEDTQYF
CDR3 DNA: TGTGCCAGCAGCTTATACAAAGAGGATACGCAGTATTTT

D gene: -
clone size: -
J gene: TRBJ1-2
V gene: TRBV19
CDR3 protein: CASSMTGVANYGYTF
CDR3 DNA: TGTGCCAGTAGTATGACTGGGGTTGCTAACTATGGCTACACCTTC

D gene: TRBD2
clone size: -
J gene: TRBJ2-3
V gene: TRBV4-2
CDR3 protein: CASSQGLGRGADTQYF
CDR3 DNA: TGTGCCAGCAGCCAGGGCCTCGGGCGGGGGGCGGATACGCAGTATTTT

D gene: TRBD2
clone size: -
J gene: TRBJ2-3
V gene: TRBV2
CDR3 protein: CASSYGLSGKADTQYF
CDR3 DNA: TGTGCCAGCAGTTACGGTCTTAGCGGGAAGGCAGATACGCAGTATTTT

D gene: -
clone size: -
J gene: TRBJ2-7
V gene: TRBV5-6
CDR3 protein: CASSLDSGLHEQYF
CDR3 DNA: TGTGCCAGCAGCTTAGACAGCGGGCTCCACGAGCAGTACTTC

D gene: -
clone size: -
J gene: TRBJ2-5
V gene: TRBV5-4
CDR3 protein: CASSHSGMGETQYF
CDR3 DNA: TGTGCCAGCAGCCATTCCGGGATGGGGGAGACCCAGTACTTC

D gene: -
clone size: -
J gene: TRBJ1-4
V gene: TRBV23-1
CDR3 protein: CASSQSRPATNEKLFF
CDR3 DNA: TGCGCCAGCAGTCAATCTAGGCCTGCAACTAATGAAAAACTGTTTTTT

D gene: -
clone size: -
J gene: TRBJ1-5
V gene: TRBV20-1
CDR3 protein: CSAGGQPQHF
CDR3 DNA: TGCAGTGCTGGGGGGCAGCCCCAGCATTTT

D gene: TRBD1
clone size: many
J gene: TRBJ1-2
V gene: TRBV6-6
CDR3 protein: CASSQIQGAYGYTF
CDR3 DNA: TGTGCCAGCAGTCAAATTCAGGGGGCGTATGGCTACACCTTC

D gene: -
clone size: -
J gene: TRBJ2-1
V gene: TRBV11-1
CDR3 protein: CASSSQGSYNEQFF
CDR3 DNA: TGTGCCAGCAGCTCACAGGGTTCCTACAATGAGCAGTTCTTC

D gene: -
clone size: -
J gene: TRBJ1-5
V gene: TRBV27
CDR3 protein: CALTPCREGWCNQPQHF
CDR3 DNA: TGTGCTTTAACACCTTGTAGGGAAGGGTGGTGCAATCAGCCCCAGCATTTT

D gene: TRBD1
clone size: -
J gene: TRBJ2-5
V gene: TRBV7-2
CDR3 protein: CASSRDRGRETQYF
CDR3 DNA: TGTGCCAGCAGTAGGGACAGGGGGCGGGAGACCCAGTACTTC

D gene: TRBD2
clone size: -
J gene: TRBJ2-1
V gene: TRBV5-1
CDR3 protein: CASRRRLAGGPGGNEQFF
CDR3 DNA: TGCGCCAGCAGGAGAAGACTAGCGGGAGGGCCAGGTGGCAATGAGCAGTTCTTC

D gene: TRBD1
clone size: -
J gene: TRBJ1-2
V gene: TRBV7-2
CDR3 protein: CASNPQGARRYGYTF
CDR3 DNA: TGTGCCAGCAATCCCCAGGGGGCGCGACGCTATGGCTACACCTTC

D gene: -
clone size: -
J gene: TRBJ2-2
V gene: TRBV28
CDR3 protein: CASSLGGQNTGELFF
CDR3 DNA: TGTGCCAGCAGTTTAGGGGGACAGAACACCGGGGAGCTGTTTTTT

D gene: -
clone size: few
J gene: TRBJ1-2
V gene: TRBV5-6
CDR3 protein: CASSLVGHSGYTF
CDR3 DNA: TGTGCCAGCAGCTTGGTGGGACATTCGGGCTACACCTTC

D gene: -
clone size: -
J gene: TRBJ1-5
V gene: TRBV7-9
CDR3 protein: CASSRYAAGASNQPQHF
CDR3 DNA: TGTGCCAGCAGCCGATACGCGGCAGGGGCTAGCAATCAGCCCCAGCATTTT

D gene: -
clone size: few
J gene: TRBJ2-3
V gene: TRBV21-1
CDR3 protein: CASSKEGRQGGTDTQYF
CDR3 DNA: TGTGCCAGCAGCAAAGAAGGCAGACAGGGGGGCACAGATACGCAGTATTTT

D gene: -
clone size: -
J gene: TRBJ1-3
V gene: TRBV28
CDR3 protein: CASSLPGTSFLSGNTIYF
CDR3 DNA: TGTGCCAGCAGCCTCCCCGGGACTTCATTCTTATCTGGAAACACCATATATTTT

D gene: -
clone size: -
J gene: TRBJ1-5
V gene: TRBV6-1
CDR3 protein: CASSEERNNQPQHF
CDR3 DNA: TGTGCCAGCAGTGAAGAAAGGAACAATCAGCCCCAGCATTTT

D gene: -
clone size: -
J gene: TRBJ1-3
V gene: TRBV7-9
CDR3 protein: CASSSSRLISGNTIYF
CDR3 DNA: TGTGCCAGCAGCTCGAGTCGGCTAATCTCTGGAAACACCATATATTTT

D gene: TRBD1
clone size: -
J gene: TRBJ1-1
V gene: TRBV7-3
CDR3 protein: CASSLDRGQTEAFF
CDR3 DNA: TGTGCCAGCAGCTTGGACAGGGGGCAAACTGAAGCTTTCTTT

D gene: -
clone size: -
J gene: TRBJ1-2
V gene: TRBV5-6
CDR3 protein: CASSLSETPEF
CDR3 DNA: TGTGCCAGCAGCTTGTCCGAGACGCCGGAATTC

D gene: -
clone size: -
J gene: TRBJ2-7
V gene: TRBV2
CDR3 protein: CASSGYQRAFTSQYF
CDR3 DNA: TGTGCCAGCAGTGGATACCAGCGGGCGTTCACGTCGCAGTACTTC

D gene: -
clone size: -
J gene: TRBJ2-5
V gene: TRBV7-2
CDR3 protein: CASTPGAQQETQYF
CDR3 DNA: TGTGCCAGCACCCCAGGAGCCCAACAAGAGACCCAGTACTTC

D gene: -
clone size: -
J gene: TRBJ1-2
V gene: TRBV5-1
CDR3 protein: CASSPPLGTPYGYTF
CDR3 DNA: TGCGCCAGCAGCCCCCCTCTTGGCACCCCCTATGGCTACACCTTC

D gene: -
clone size: -
J gene: TRBJ2-5
V gene: TRBV18
CDR3 protein: CASSSQGTQVTQYF
CDR3 DNA: TGTGCCAGCTCATCTCAGGGTACTCAAGTGACCCAGTACTTC

D gene: -
clone size: -
J gene: TRBJ2-7
V gene: TRBV5-1
CDR3 protein: CASSRPDTTYEQYF
CDR3 DNA: TGCGCCAGCAGCCGCCCGGACACTACCTACGAGCAGTACTTC

D gene: -
clone size: -
J gene: TRBJ2-5
V gene: TRBV11-3
CDR3 protein: CASSLGPGDQETQYF
CDR3 DNA: TGTGCCAGCAGCTTAGGTCCGGGAGACCAAGAGACCCAGTACTTC

D gene: -
clone size: -
J gene: TRBJ2-7
V gene: TRBV5-8
CDR3 protein: CASTPRGRGSYEQYF
CDR3 DNA: TGTGCCAGCACTCCTCGGGGCAGGGGCTCCTACGAGCAGTACTTC

D gene: -
clone size: -
J gene: TRBJ1-1
V gene: TRBV18
CDR3 protein: CASSRQAGDTEAFF
CDR3 DNA: TGTGCCAGCTCACGACAGGCCGGGGATACTGAAGCTTTCTTT

D gene: -
clone size: -
J gene: TRBJ1-2
V gene: TRBV28
CDR3 protein: CASSWTYGYTF
CDR3 DNA: TGTGCCAGCAGTTGGACTTATGGCTACACCTTC

D gene: -
clone size: -
J gene: TRBJ2-3
V gene: TRBV9
CDR3 protein: CASSVGSLETDTQYF
CDR3 DNA: TGTGCCAGCAGTGTCGGGAGCTTAGAAACAGATACGCAGTATTTT

D gene: TRBD1
clone size: -
J gene: TRBJ2-7
V gene: TRBV2
CDR3 protein: CASSRDRGIDEQYF
CDR3 DNA: TGTGCCAGCAGTAGAGACAGGGGTATTGACGAGCAGTACTTC

D gene: -
clone size: -
J gene: TRBJ1-5
V gene: TRBV2
CDR3 protein: CASSPGLGGPPNQPQHF
CDR3 DNA: TGTGCCAGCAGCCCGGGTCTGGGGGGGCCACCAAATCAGCCCCAGCATTTT

D gene: TRBD1
clone size: -
J gene: TRBJ1-4
V gene: TRBV28
CDR3 protein: CASSLPGTANEKLFF
CDR3 DNA: TGTGCCAGCAGTTTACCAGGGACAGCTAATGAAAAACTGTTTTTT

D gene: TRBD1
clone size: -
J gene: TRBJ1-1
V gene: TRBV28
CDR3 protein: CASLQGAEAFF
CDR3 DNA: TGTGCCAGCTTACAGGGGGCTGAAGCTTTCTTT

D gene: -
clone size: -
J gene: TRBJ2-5
V gene: TRBV28
CDR3 protein: CASSLMGVRDRVPRTQYF
CDR3 DNA: TGTGCCAGCAGCCTAATGGGGGTACGGGACCGTGTCCCCCGGACCCAGTACTTC

D gene: -
clone size: -
J gene: TRBJ2-3
V gene: TRBV11-2
CDR3 protein: CASSLLASDTDTQYF
CDR3 DNA: TGTGCCAGCAGCTTATTGGCCTCGGACACAGATACGCAGTATTTT

D gene: -
clone size: few
J gene: TRBJ1-2
V gene: TRBV30
CDR3 protein: CASNRDYYGYTF
CDR3 DNA: TGTGCCTCAAACAGGGATTACTATGGCTACACCTTC

D gene: -
clone size: -
J gene: TRBJ1-5
V gene: TRBV6-4
CDR3 protein: CASSDSCRCNQPQHF
CDR3 DNA: TGTGCCAGCAGTGACTCCTGCAGATGCAATCAGCCCCAGCATTTT

D gene: -
clone size: -
J gene: TRBJ2-1
V gene: TRBV11-3
CDR3 protein: CASSLDLGGKREQFF
CDR3 DNA: TGTGCCAGCAGCTTAGACCTTGGGGGTAAAAGAGAGCAGTTCTTC

D gene: -
clone size: -
J gene: TRBJ1-1
V gene: TRBV7-2
CDR3 protein: CASSSHLPTMNTEAFF
CDR3 DNA: TGTGCCAGCAGCTCGCACTTACCGACAATGAACACTGAAGCTTTCTTT

D gene: TRBD2
clone size: few
J gene: TRBJ2-7
V gene: TRBV2
CDR3 protein: CASSRLAGGPSYEQYF
CDR3 DNA: TGTGCCAGCAGTCGACTAGCGGGAGGGCCGTCCTACGAGCAGTACTTC

D gene: -
clone size: -
J gene: TRBJ2-3
V gene: TRBV28
CDR3 protein: CASSLWTSTDTQYF
CDR3 DNA: TGTGCCAGCAGTTTATGGACTAGCACAGATACGCAGTATTTT

D gene: -
clone size: once
J gene: TRBJ1-4
V gene: TRBV5-6
CDR3 protein: CASSSLGLENEKLFF
CDR3 DNA: TGTGCCAGCAGCTCCCTGGGGTTGGAGAATGAAAAACTGTTTTTT

D gene: -
clone size: -
J gene: TRBJ2-2
V gene: TRBV7-9
CDR3 protein: CASSPVAFTGELFF
CDR3 DNA: TGTGCCAGCAGCCCCGTAGCGTTCACCGGGGAGCTGTTTTTT

D gene: -
clone size: once
J gene: TRBJ1-2
V gene: TRBV5-4
CDR3 protein: CASSPRLNNYGYTF
CDR3 DNA: TGTGCCAGCAGCCCGCGGCTCAATAACTATGGCTACACCTTC

D gene: -
clone size: few
J gene: TRBJ1-1
V gene: TRBV9
CDR3 protein: CASSVYGGNTEAFF
CDR3 DNA: TGTGCCAGCAGCGTATATGGAGGAAACACTGAAGCTTTCTTT

D gene: -
clone size: -
J gene: TRBJ2-1
V gene: TRBV9
CDR3 protein: CASSVEGGSYNEQFF
CDR3 DNA: TGTGCCAGCAGCGTCGAGGGTGGATCCTACAATGAGCAGTTCTTC

D gene: -
clone size: -
J gene: TRBJ1-1
V gene: TRBV5-4
CDR3 protein: CASSLAVNTEAFF
CDR3 DNA: TGTGCCAGCAGCTTAGCAGTAAACACTGAAGCTTTCTTT

D gene: -
clone size: -
J gene: TRBJ1-1
V gene: TRBV28
CDR3 protein: CASSLSKTEAFF
CDR3 DNA: TGTGCCAGCAGTTTATCGAAGACTGAAGCTTTCTTT